What follows describes a single T cell receptor beta chain. This receptor's antigen is unknown. No much larger clone exists at a distance of one base, and base qualities are not known. Each donor gave one peripheral blood draw, averaging approximately 0.11 L, which was collected into heparinised tubes. A BD FACSAria II was used to sort naive, central memory, regulatory and stem cell-like memory CD4+ T cells with a panel that included CD45RO, CCR7, CD25, CD127, CD95 and CD27. Purity was above 95% for every sorted population. PBMCs were isolated right away by Lymphoprep density gradient centrifugation and were stained directly, without culture. So that batch effects would be minimized, each experiment stained and sorted samples in pairs, pairing one healthy donor with one patient. The entire isolated RNA was reverse transcribed using the High Capacity cDNA Reverse Transcription Kit, and thus expressed TCRB transcripts were sequenced. Deep immunoSEQ sequencing was performed on naive, central memory and regulatory T cell samples, with an average of around 3.4 million total reads per sample. After sorted cells were lysed in RLT buffer, RNA was extracted with DNase-treated RNeasy Micro or Mini kits, with the choice depending on cell number. To prevent cross-contamination, each cell subset was processed individually, whereas patient and healthy donor samples were processed jointly. TCRB sequences were amplified from cDNA with the immunoSEQ multiplex PCR, producing 87-bp fragments spanning the CDR3 region. Sequencing of the amplicons was done on the Illumina HiSeq platform. Turning to the authors' computational methods: PCR bias was corrected computationally using synthetic template baselines, and reads within Hamming distance 2 were collapsed, with unmergeable singletons discarded. By aligning reads against IMGT, V, D and J genes, CDR3 length, and insertions or deletions at six rearrangement sites were assigned. Clonotype counts were normalized to sorted cell number within each subset before computing true diversity and Gini coefficients with the tcR R package. Repertoire sharing was quantified using the overlap coefficient calculated on TCRB nucleotide sequences. This immuneACCESS table, as held by TCRdb, lists in-frame sequences with V and J called but not all clones. Of the missing ones, under half trace to an unresolved V gene in checked studies; the others have no known cause. The D gene and trimming were derived from the DNA, and the V and J assignments and clone size from that table. The sample profile shows 25,000 to 30,000 clones; 45% to 65% of them were found once. The ten largest clones add up to roughly 1.5% of the sample.

For this chain, trimming is 1 base at the V end and 2 bases at the J end, and the number of junction bases without a gene match is 10. The germline V gene provides CDR1 MGHRA and CDR2 YSYEKL. Measured from the cysteine to the phenylalanine, the CDR3 is 18 residues long. Only CDR3 DNA remains: 54 bases, in frame from the first base. This sample was taken from a study of beta chain features in type 1 diabetes (dated by TCRdb to the late 2010s). Concerning the study at large: Mean age, gender distribution, total cell number and subset yield did not differ between patients and healthy donors. Regulatory and stem cell-like memory subsets were isolated from only 8 patients and about 8 healthy donors, whereas naive and central memory subsets came from all 30 or so donors. The study compared the TCRB repertoires of sorted circulating CD4+ T cell subsets in recently diagnosed type 1 diabetes patients with those in matched healthy donors. A total of roughly 100 million sorted cells were examined across all samples, and the number of cells per subset was strongly correlated with RNA yield.

The research as a whole found: Because cDNA was sequenced instead of genomic DNA, highly expressing activated cells could be over-represented, though the groups showed no difference in activation or CD3 levels. Shorter templates might have been favored by PCR, but patient and control samples were amplified and corrected together, so both groups would have been affected equally by any skew. In all four CD4+ subsets, TCRB CDR3 length was moderately but significantly shorter in type 1 diabetes patients. Naive, central memory and regulatory TCRB repertoires appeared to be more alike among patients than among healthy donors. Because small numbers of individuals were included in the HLA sub-analyses, any influence of HLA type on TCRB rearrangement was left unresolved. Fewer insertions and more nucleotide deletions at VDJ recombination sites were observed in patients with type 1 diabetes, implying thymic rearrangement abnormalities.

Sample: Tregs from blood. The cell subset or site label, read with the paper, signifies: regulatory CD4+ T cells. The clonotype comes from a woman younger than 30 with type 1 diabetes. Recombination linked TRBV4-1 to TRBJ2-1; TRBD2 fits 8 bases in the junction. The DNA sequence is as follows: TGCGCCAGCAGCCAAGTCGTTCCGGGAGGGCGGACCTACAATGAGCAGTTCTTC. Protein translation: CASSQVVPGGRTYNEQFF.